One sample yielded the 11 T cell receptor beta chains listed below, sequenced in a study of T cells in Graves' hyperthyroidism and ophthalmopathy. Researchers amplified the TCR beta CDR3 regions from RNA transcripts. The HTBI primer set drove a first-round RT-PCR of the TCR CDR3. TCRdb redid the calling of the multiplex PCR reads with MiXCR, one entry per CDR3 protein. The table records almost 600,000 distinct CDR3 sequences, 14% of them present only once. Material for sequencing was blood. The receptors originated from a woman under 40 with Graves' hyperthyroidism that later progressed to Graves' ophthalmopathy.

As for this clonotype: It may be a read error: a sequence one base away is much more abundant. This rearrangement joins TRBV20-1 to TRBJ2-1; 14 nucleotides align to TRBD2. CDR3 size: 15 residues. The ends lost 2 bases at V and 8 bases at J; junction bases unmatched: 5. The V gene's germline CDR1 is DFQATT and CDR2 SNEGSKA (reference sequence). CDR3 coding DNA: TGCAGTGCTAGACCGACTAGCGGGAGGGCATATGAGCAGTTCTTC. Translating gives CSARPTSGRAYEQFF.

V and J are TRBV29-1 and TRBJ2-7; tentative D call: TRBD1 (5 bases). Trimming shortened V by 2 bases and J by 4 bases, and 9 bases separated the two germline ends. The CDR3 sequence is 12 residues long. Germline V lookup: CDR1 SQVTM, CDR2 ANQGSEA. The CDR3 DNA reads TGCAGCGTTGAATCCCAGGGTTACGAGCAGTACTTC. Protein product: CSVESQGYEQYF.

J is TRBJ1-1 and V is TRBV30, with 8 bases identical to TRBD1. V lost 0 bases and J lost 1; bases outside the gene matches: 4. CDR1 and CDR2 (germline): GTSNPN, SVGIG (reference sequence). The CDR3 totals 15 residues. The chain's CDR3 is CAWSVLGTGNTEAFF. The CDR3 DNA is TGTGCCTGGAGTGTATTGGGGACAGGGAACACTGAAGCTTTCTTT. Variable domain in full (rest from reference TRBV30 and TRBJ1-1): SQTIHQWPATLVQPVGSPLSLECTVEGTSNPNLYWYRQAAGRGLQLLFYSVGIGQISSEVPQNLSASRPQDRQFILSSKKLLLSDSGFYLCAWSVLGTGNTEAFFGQGTRLTVV.

There are a few counts of this clonotype. The rearrangement uses TRBV20-1 and TRBJ2-7; 14 bases agree with TRBD2. CDR1 is DFQATT and CDR2 is SNEGSKA in the germline V gene (reference sequence). There are 17 residues in the CDR3. V lost 3 bases to trimming and J lost 0 bases; unmatched junction nucleotides: 7. CDR3: CSARVAGTSGSSYEQYF. CDR3 DNA sequence: TGCAGTGCTAGGGTGGCAGGGACTAGCGGGAGCTCCTACGAGCAGTACTTC.

There are many counts of this clonotype. V gene TRBV2 combines with J gene TRBJ2-5, with D perhaps matching TRBD2 (7 bases). Trimming took 10 bases from V and 0 from J, leaving 24 bases between them. The CDR3 spans 17 residues. CDR1 is SNHLY, CDR2 FYNNEI, per germline. The CDR3 is CAIQGGRDNSYQETQYF. CDR3 DNA: TGTGCCATCCAGGGAGGGAGGGACAACTCGTACCAAGAGACCCAGTACTTC.

This clonotype has at least ten counts. The V call is TRBV20-1, the J call TRBJ2-4; D may be TRBD1 (5 bases). The germline V gene encodes CDR1 DFQATT and CDR2 SNEGSKA (reference sequence). There are 14 residues in the CDR3. The V end was cut by 0 bases, the J end by 2 bases, with 8 bases between. The CDR3 DNA reads as TGCAGTGCTAGAGATGCAGGGCCCAAAAACATTCAGTACTTC. As protein: CSARDAGPKNIQYF.

The table lists this clonotype with a few counts. The rearrangement uses TRBV7-9 and TRBJ1-1; D perhaps matches TRBD1 (5 bases). With 0 bases removed from V and 11 bases from J, the gap between germline ends came to 10 bases. The CDR3 totals 12 residues. CDR1 is SEHNR and CDR2 is FQNEAQ in the germline V gene (reference sequence). CDR3 amino acids: CASSLADKGAFF. In DNA form, the CDR3 reads TGTGCCAGCAGCTTAGCGGACAAAGGGGCTTTCTTT.

This clonotype was observed a handful of times. This chain links TRBV7-9 with TRBJ2-2, with TRBD1 as a possible D gene (5 bases). Germline CDR1 and CDR2: SEHNR and FQNEAQ (reference sequence). V was clipped by 8 bases and J by 4 bases, with 8 bases between them. The CDR3 extends over 12 amino acids. The CDR3 loop reads CASPRGTGELFF. CDR3 DNA: TGTGCCAGCCCAAGGGGCACCGGGGAGCTGTTTTTT.

This clonotype was recorded at least ten times. The chain has TRBV20-1 and TRBJ2-3; D is undetermined. V dropped 2 bases and J dropped 6 bases, with 6 bases sitting between them. CDR3 length: 11 amino acids. Germline loops: CDR1 DFQATT, CDR2 SNEGSKA (reference sequence). The CDR3 protein is CSARFADTQYF. In DNA, the CDR3 is TGCAGTGCTAGATTTGCTGATACGCAGTATTTT.

To note about this clonotype: It may be a read error: a sequence one base away is much more abundant. The rearrangement joins TRBV27 to TRBJ2-2; D not resolved. V gave up 1 base and J gave up 8 bases, with 23 bases separating them. This CDR3 comprises 18 residues. Germline V CDR1 and CDR2: MNHEY, SMNVEV (reference sequence). In DNA form, the CDR3 reads TGTGCCAGCAGTTTATTTGGTGGTTATGGATTGGGCATTGGGGAGCTGTTTTTT. Protein product: CASSLFGGYGLGIGELFF.

Ten or more counts support this clonotype. Written as DNA, the CDR3 is TGTGCCAGCAGCTTAGTGGGACAGGCTCACTACAATGAGCAGTTCTTC. It specifies CASSLVGQAHYNEQFF. The rearrangement links TRBV7-9 to TRBJ2-1; TRBD1 matches at 8 bases. The length of the CDR3 is 16 residues. V shed 1 base and J 3 bases; nucleotides not matched to a gene: 5. Germline V gene lookup returns CDR1 SEHNR and CDR2 FQNEAQ (reference sequence).